A single sample is the source of the 8 T cell receptor beta chains below, sequenced in a study of T cell responses to AZD1222 COVID-19 vaccine. The table came from immunoSEQ multiplex PCR; TCRdb's copy has only in-frame clones and leaves some out. This sample has about 170,000 clones, with roughly 92% found just once. Sequenced here: peripheral blood, sampled on day 0 of AZD1222 vaccination. These receptors all come from an adult in good health.

The V and J genes are TRBV7-9 and TRBJ1-5; D is unresolved. The CDR3 has 13 residues. Germline V gene sequence: CDR1 SEHNR, CDR2 FQNEAQ (reference sequence). V shed 1 base and J shed 7 bases, with 8 bases lying between them. As DNA, the CDR3 is TGTGCCAGCAGCTTAGAGCTCACACAGCCCCAGCATTTT. It is translated as CASSLELTQPQHF. Full variable domain (missing parts from reference TRBV7-9 and TRBJ1-5): DTGVSQNPRHKITKRGQNVTFRCDPISEHNRLYWYRQTLGQGPEFLTYFQNEAQLEKSRLLSDRFSAERPKGSFSTLEIQRTEQGDSAMYLCASSLELTQPQHFGDGTRLSIL.

This sequence joins TRBV9 and TRBJ1-4; D not resolved. CDR3 length: 16 amino acids. Germline-derived CDR1 and CDR2 are SGDLS and YYNGEE. V lost 0 bases, J lost 0 bases, and 9 bases lay in between. CDR3 region: CASSVGRQSTNEKLFF. As DNA, the CDR3 is TGTGCCAGCAGCGTAGGACGACAATCAACTAATGAAAAACTGTTTTTT.

This sequence joins TRBV12-3 or TRBV12-4 and TRBJ2-2; unclear D gene. CDR3 size: 13 residues. Trimming removed 7 bases from V and 5 bases from J, with 11 bases in between. The DNA for the CDR3 is TGTGCCAGCACCGCGAGTGAGACCGGGGAGCTGTTTTTT. It yields the protein CASTASETGELFF.

This clone was found once. V usage is TRBV5-1 and J usage is TRBJ1-6; D uncertain. Trimming stripped 0 bases from V and 10 bases from J, with 14 bases between. The CDR3 covers 15 residues. Germline V gene lookup returns CDR1 SGHRS and CDR2 YFSETQ. CDR3 sequence: CASSLATLKGSPLHF. The DNA for the CDR3 is TGCGCCAGCAGCTTGGCAACACTAAAGGGCTCACCCCTCCACTTT.

The chain is built from TRBV12-3 or TRBV12-4 and TRBJ1-5; unclear D gene. The CDR3 sequence is 12 residues long. Trimming left V 3 bases short and J 6 bases short, with 6 bases between. CDR3 sequence (DNA): TGTGCCAGCAGTTTTCTGATTCAGCCCCAGCATTTT. It encodes CASSFLIQPQHF.

This chain links TRBV9 with TRBJ1-3; D not resolved. The CDR3 covers 13 residues. V lost 3 bases and J 1 base, leaving 5 bases between the germline ends. The germline V gene encodes CDR1 SGDLS and CDR2 YYNGEE. The DNA for the CDR3 is TGTGCCAGCAGCGCTCTTTCTGGAAACACCATATATTTT. Translated: CASSALSGNTIYF.

The chain couples TRBV6-5 to TRBJ2-1; D possibly corresponds to TRBD2 (6 bases). V dropped 1 base and J dropped 7 bases, with 14 bases sitting between them. This CDR3 is 15 amino acids long. Germline V lookup: CDR1 MNHEY, CDR2 SVGAGI. For the CDR3, the DNA is TGTGCCAGCAGTTACTGGAGGGGACCTGGGAATGAGCAGTTCTTC. It encodes CASSYWRGPGNEQFF.

The chain combines TRBV18 with TRBJ2-2, with D hard to call. The CDR3 is 14 amino acids. V lost 2 bases and J 1 base, leaving 5 bases between the germline ends. Germline assignment: CDR1 KGHSH and CDR2 LQKENI. The CDR3 DNA reads as TGTGCCAGCTCACCATCAGGGAACACCGGGGAGCTGTTTTTT. Protein product: CASSPSGNTGELFF.